The entry below describes one T cell receptor beta chain. An end of the junction differs from the germline gene, which may be a read error. This sample is part of a study of blood T cell repertoires in COVID-19. Study information: PBMCs, B-cell-depleted T cells, or T cells provided the cDNA or gDNA that made up the material.

In the original analysis: Amplification of reference gene primers was used by the study to estimate nucleated cell counts. Sequenced by immunoSEQ multiplex PCR; TCRdb stores in-frame clones only, minus some. The V and J calls and the clone size are those of that table, but D and trimming were determined from the DNA. The repertoire holds under 200,000 clones, roughly 80% seen once, with roughly 5.7% in the top ten. Germline CDR1 and CDR2: KGHSH and LQKENI. This CDR3 is built from 13 residues. Participant-given clinical history determined each cohort assignment. Sequencing was carried out using PBMCs or T cells enriched from blood (not recorded which). The sequence came from a woman between 40 and 55 years old with acute COVID-19. This chain joins TRBV18 and TRBJ1-1; perhaps TRBD1 as D (5 bases). This chain's CDR3 is CASSTPQGTEAFF. CDR3 bases: TGTGCCAGCTCAACACCCCAGGGCACTGAAGCTTTCTTT.